This note documents a single T cell receptor beta chain sequence. Its antigen remains unknown. The PCR used 60 Vbeta and 13 Jbeta primers. Some clones are missing from TCRdb's copy, which holds only in-frame ones; the method was immunoSEQ multiplex PCR. Of under 150,000 clones in the sample, roughly 79% are singletons; the top ten hold approximately 1.6%. The data were taken from a study of cytomegalovirus exposure and HLA in healthy donors. Whole-study context: Genotyping showed roughly 76% of roughly 400 donors falling in the Caucasian-associated ancestry cluster.

Whole-study findings and limits: Most TCR sequences proved rare, with some public TCRs found in many donors.

The CDR3 is made up of 11 amino acids. V lost 7 bases and J 7 bases, leaving 10 bases between the germline ends. The germline V gene encodes CDR1 SQVTM and CDR2 ANQGSEA. The sample taken for sequencing was PBMCs. The sequence was obtained from a woman between 18 and 30 years old in good health and CMV-seronegative. The V and J genes are TRBV29-1 and TRBJ1-4; D perhaps matches TRBD1 (5 bases). DNA for the CDR3: TGCAGCGGAAGAAGGGGTGAAAAACTGTTTTTT. Translated: CSGRRGEKLFF.